Sequencing of this TCR beta chain was carried out in a study of human T cells and chemical hapten exposure. Study in general: In the sensitization step, 2% DPC was placed on roughly 2 cm by roughly 2 cm of upper inner arm skin. 0.01% DPC was applied to the upper back in patch tests, which were read at 6 days.

Specified time point: patch test 1, 2 weeks after DPC sensitization. Treatment noted: therapeutic diphenylcyclopropenone sensitization with weekly scalp DPC. Germline assignment: CDR1 DFQATT and CDR2 SNEGSKA (reference sequence). CDR3 length: 13 residues. Losses at the gene ends were 4 bases for V and 7 bases for J; bases not matched to a gene: 6. Original processing notes: The median was 95,638 TCRs per sample, ranging about 20,000 to 690,600. TCRdb reprocessed the RACE reads via MiXCR and lists one record per CDR3 protein. In this record, the V and J calls reflect TCRdb's handling and not the investigators' own analysis. The sample has about 82,000 distinct CDR3 sequences; around a tenth are singletons.

The material was whole blood, obtained in connection with sensitization to the hapten diphenylcyclopropenone (DPC). V is TRBV20-1 and J is TRBJ1-5, with 8 nucleotides matching TRBD1. This receptor was obtained from a woman aged 45-60 years with alopecia areata. Some clones in this sample may be carry-over from other donors' samples. The CDR3 bases are TGCAGTGCTAAAGGACAGGGCTGGCAGCCCCAGCATTTT. It encodes CSAKGQGWQPQHF.